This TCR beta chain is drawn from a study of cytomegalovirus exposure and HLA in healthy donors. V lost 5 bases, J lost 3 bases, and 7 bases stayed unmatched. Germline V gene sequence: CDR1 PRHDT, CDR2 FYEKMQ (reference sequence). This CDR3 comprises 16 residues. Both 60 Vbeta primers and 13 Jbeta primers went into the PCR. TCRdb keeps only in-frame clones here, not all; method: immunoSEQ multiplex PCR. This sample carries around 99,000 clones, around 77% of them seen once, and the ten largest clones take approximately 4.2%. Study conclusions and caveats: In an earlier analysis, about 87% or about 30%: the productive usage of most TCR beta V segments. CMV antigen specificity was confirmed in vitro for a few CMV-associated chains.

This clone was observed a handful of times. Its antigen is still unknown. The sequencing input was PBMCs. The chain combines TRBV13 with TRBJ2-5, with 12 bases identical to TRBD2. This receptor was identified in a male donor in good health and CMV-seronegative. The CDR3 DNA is TGTGCCAGCAGCGCCCGACTAGCGGGAGCGGAAGAGACCCAGTACTTC. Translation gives CASSARLAGAEETQYF.